The 5 T cell receptor beta chains in this list originate from one sample, sequenced in a study of cytomegalovirus exposure and HLA in healthy donors. Vbeta (60) and Jbeta (13) primers were used in the PCR. The repertoire was sequenced with immunoSEQ multiplex PCR; TCRdb's copy has only in-frame clones and lacks some. This table holds 150,000 to 200,000 clones, around four fifths found once. Sequencing was performed on PBMCs. These receptors came from a man aged 18 to 30 in good health and CMV-seropositive.

The chain uses TRBV19 and TRBJ2-7, with a weak D call TRBD2 (6 bases). The CDR3 covers 13 residues. V lost 3 bases and J lost 3, with 9 bases in between. CDR1 is LNHDA and CDR2 is SQIVND in the germline V gene (reference sequence). The CDR3 DNA is TGTGCCAGTAGTATCCGGACTAACTACGAGCAGTACTTC. Translation: CASSIRTNYEQYF.

Written as DNA, the CDR3 is TGTGCCAGTAGTATAGTGGGGGGGAAAGAGACCCAGTACTTC. Translated, it gives CASSIVGGKETQYF. The chain couples TRBV19 to TRBJ2-5; 7 bases agree with TRBD2. J was trimmed by 3 bases and V by 1 base; bases with no gene match: 2. CDR3 size: 14 residues. CDR1 and CDR2 from the germline V gene are LNHDA and SQIVND (reference sequence).

Notes on this clone: A read error may account for a junction end that differs from germline. The gene calls are TRBV15 and TRBJ2-7, with 10 bases that match TRBD1. The CDR3 runs 16 residues. CDR1 is LNHNV, CDR2 YYDKDF, per germline (reference sequence). The CDR3 protein is CATSTEGTGVSHEQYF. Here the CDR3 DNA reads TGTGCCACCAGCACAGAAGGGACAGGGGTCTCCCACGAGCAGTACTTC.

The J gene is TRBJ2-5, the V gene TRBV9; 9 bases align to TRBD2. CDR1 SGDLS and CDR2 YYNGEE come from the germline V gene. Trimming removed 0 bases from V and 4 bases from J; junction bases left unmatched: 4. The CDR3 loop spans 15 amino acids. CDR3 in DNA: TGTGCCAGCAGCGTAGGTAGCGGGAGAGGAGAGACCCAGTACTTC. Amino acids: CASSVGSGRGETQYF.

Only one count was recorded for this clone. The chain recombines TRBV5-6 with TRBJ2-1; TRBD2 matches 11 bases. Germline values: CDR1 SGHDT, CDR2 YYEEEE. The CDR3 has 15 amino acids. V was pared by 4 bases and J by 6 bases, with 6 bases of the junction left unmatched. The DNA of the CDR3 is TGTGCCAGCAGCGCACTAGCGGGAGCCTCCAATGAGCAGTTCTTC. Its protein product is CASSALAGASNEQFF.